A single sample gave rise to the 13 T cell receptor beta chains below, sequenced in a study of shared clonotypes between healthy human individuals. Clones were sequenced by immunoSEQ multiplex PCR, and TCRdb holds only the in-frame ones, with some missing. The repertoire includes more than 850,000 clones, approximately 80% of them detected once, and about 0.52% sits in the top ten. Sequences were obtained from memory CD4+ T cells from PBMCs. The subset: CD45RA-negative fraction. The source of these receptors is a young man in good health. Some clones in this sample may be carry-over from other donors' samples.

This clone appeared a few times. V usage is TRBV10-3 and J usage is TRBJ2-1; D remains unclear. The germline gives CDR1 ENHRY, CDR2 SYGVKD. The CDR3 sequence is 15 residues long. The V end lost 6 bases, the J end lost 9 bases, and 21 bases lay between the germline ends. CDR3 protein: CAIRLGLESAGEQFF. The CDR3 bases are TGTGCCATCAGGCTGGGCCTAGAATCCGCAGGTGAGCAGTTCTTC.

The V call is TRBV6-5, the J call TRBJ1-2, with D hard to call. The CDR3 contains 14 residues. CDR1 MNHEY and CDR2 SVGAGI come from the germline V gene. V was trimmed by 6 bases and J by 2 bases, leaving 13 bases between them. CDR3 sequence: CASRPRTVNYGYTF. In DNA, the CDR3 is TGTGCCAGCAGACCCAGGACGGTAAACTATGGCTACACCTTC.

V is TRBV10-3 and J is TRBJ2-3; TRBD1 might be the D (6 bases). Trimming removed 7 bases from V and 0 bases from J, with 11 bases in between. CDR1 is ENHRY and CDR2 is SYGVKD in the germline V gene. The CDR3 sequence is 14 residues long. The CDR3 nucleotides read TGTGCCATCAAAGGACAGCTGAGCACAGATACGCAGTATTTT. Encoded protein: CAIKGQLSTDTQYF.

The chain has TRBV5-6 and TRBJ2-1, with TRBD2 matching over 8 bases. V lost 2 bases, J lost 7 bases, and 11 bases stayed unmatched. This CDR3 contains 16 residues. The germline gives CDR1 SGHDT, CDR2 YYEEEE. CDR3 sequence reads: CASSFLRSGSSNEQFF. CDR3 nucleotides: TGTGCCAGCAGCTTCCTCCGCAGCGGGAGTAGTAATGAGCAGTTCTTC.

Written as DNA, the CDR3 is TGTGCCAGCAGCTTAGTCCGGAGTTCCGGGGAGCTGTTTTTT. This translates into CASSLVRSSGELFF. The V call is TRBV11-1, the J call TRBJ2-2, with D unclear. Germline-derived CDR1 and CDR2 are SGHAT and FQDESV (reference sequence). CDR3 length equals 14 residues. With 1 base removed from V and 6 bases from J, the gap between germline ends came to 9 bases.

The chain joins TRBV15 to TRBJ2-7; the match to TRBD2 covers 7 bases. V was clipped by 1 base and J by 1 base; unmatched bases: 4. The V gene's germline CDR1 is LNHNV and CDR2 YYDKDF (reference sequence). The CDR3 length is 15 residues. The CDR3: CATSRGPAGSYEQYF. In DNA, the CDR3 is TGTGCCACCAGCAGAGGGCCAGCGGGGTCCTACGAGCAGTACTTC.

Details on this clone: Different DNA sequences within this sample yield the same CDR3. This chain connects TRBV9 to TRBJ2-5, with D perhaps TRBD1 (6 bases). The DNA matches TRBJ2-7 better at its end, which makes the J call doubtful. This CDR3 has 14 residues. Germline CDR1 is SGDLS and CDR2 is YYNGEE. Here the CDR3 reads CASSEQGVPYEQYF. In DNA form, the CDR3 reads TGTGCCAGCTCCGAACAGGGTGTCCCCTACGAGCAGTACTTC.

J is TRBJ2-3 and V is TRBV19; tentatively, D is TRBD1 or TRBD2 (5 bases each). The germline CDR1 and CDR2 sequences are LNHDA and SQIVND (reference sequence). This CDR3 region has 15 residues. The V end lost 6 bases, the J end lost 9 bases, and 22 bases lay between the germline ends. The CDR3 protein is CASSTGAAIRTTQYF. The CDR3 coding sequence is TGTGCCAGTAGCACCGGGGCAGCGATTCGGACAACGCAGTATTTT. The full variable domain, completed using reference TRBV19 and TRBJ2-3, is DGGITQSPKYLFRKEGQNVTLSCEQNLNHDAMYWYRQDPGQGLRLIYYSQIVNDFQKGDIAEGYSVSREKKESFPLTVTSAQKNPTAFYLCASSTGAAIRTTQYFGPGTRLTVL.

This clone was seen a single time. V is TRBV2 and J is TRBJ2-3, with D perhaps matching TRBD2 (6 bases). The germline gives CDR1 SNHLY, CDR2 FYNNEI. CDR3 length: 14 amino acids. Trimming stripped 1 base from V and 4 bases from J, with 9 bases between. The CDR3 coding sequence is TGTGCCAGCAGTGAAGATTGGGGGGCAGATACGCAGTATTTT. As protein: CASSEDWGADTQYF.

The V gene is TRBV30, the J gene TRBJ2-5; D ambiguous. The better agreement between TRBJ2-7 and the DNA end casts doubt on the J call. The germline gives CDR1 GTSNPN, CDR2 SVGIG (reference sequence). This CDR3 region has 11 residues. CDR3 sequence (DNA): TGTGCCTGGAGCTGGCAGAGCGAGCAGTACTTC. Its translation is CAWSWQSEQYF.

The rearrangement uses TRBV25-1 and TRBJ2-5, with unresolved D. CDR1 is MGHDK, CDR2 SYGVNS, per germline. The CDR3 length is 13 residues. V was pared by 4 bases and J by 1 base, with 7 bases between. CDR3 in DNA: TGTGCCAGCAGTGTTGGAGCCCAAGAGACCCAGTACTTC. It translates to CASSVGAQETQYF.

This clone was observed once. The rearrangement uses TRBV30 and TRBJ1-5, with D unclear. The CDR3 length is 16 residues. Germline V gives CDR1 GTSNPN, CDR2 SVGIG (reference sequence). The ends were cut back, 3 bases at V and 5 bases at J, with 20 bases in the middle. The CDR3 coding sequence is TGTGCCTGGAGGAGAGGTTCGGGGATCAGATATCAGCCCCAGCATTTT. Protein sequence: CAWRRGSGIRYQPQHF.

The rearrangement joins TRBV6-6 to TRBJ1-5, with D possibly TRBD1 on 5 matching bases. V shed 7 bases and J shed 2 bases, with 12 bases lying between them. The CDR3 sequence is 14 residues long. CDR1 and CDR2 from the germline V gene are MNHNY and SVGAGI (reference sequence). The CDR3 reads CASTRVEGNQPQHF. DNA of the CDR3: TGTGCCAGCACCAGGGTGGAAGGCAATCAGCCCCAGCATTTT.